The 18 T cell receptor beta chains listed next were all sequenced from one sample in a study of vaccination and CD4 T cells after COVID-19. As for treatment: 10-day PBMC culture with coronavirus spike peptide pools or control peptides (ViraFEST assay). Their cognate antigens are unknown. An Oncomine TCR Beta short-read assay was used to sequence the DNA from cultured CD4+ T cells. Via MiXCR, TCRdb re-called the PCR reads, giving one row per CDR3 protein. The sample has 10,000 to 15,000 distinct CDR3 sequences; 50% to 70% are singletons. The sequencing sample was made of CD4+ T cells from blood, cultured in vitro. The receptors come from a human donor who had recovered from COVID-19.

The V call is TRBV27, the J call TRBJ2-2, with no clear D. Per the germline V gene, CDR1 is MNHEY and CDR2 is SMNVEV (reference sequence). The CDR3 extends over 11 amino acids. V lost 5 bases, J lost 7 bases, and 5 bases lay in between. The CDR3 loop is CASSGVGELFF. DNA of the CDR3: TGTGCCAGCAGTGGAGTCGGGGAGCTGTTTTTT.

This chain connects TRBV2 to TRBJ2-4, with 9 bases matching TRBD2. The J segment lost 0 bases and the V segment lost 8 bases, leaving 11 bases of the junction unmatched. CDR3 length: 17 amino acids. Germline V gene lookup returns CDR1 SNHLY and CDR2 FYNNEI. CDR3 region: CASSSGIPKLAKNIQYF. DNA for the CDR3: TGTGCCAGCTCTAGCGGGATCCCGAAACTAGCCAAAAACATTCAGTACTTC.

V usage is TRBV20-1 and J usage is TRBJ1-6; D gene unclear. The CDR3 is made up of 15 amino acids. V dropped 3 bases and J dropped 8 bases, with 17 bases sitting between them. The germline V gene encodes CDR1 DFQATT and CDR2 SNEGSKA (reference sequence). CDR3 in DNA: TGCAGTGCTAGTCCTGCCCGGGGATATGATTCACCCCTCCACTTT. It encodes CSASPARGYDSPLHF.

This chain uses TRBV19 with TRBJ1-2, with TRBD1 matching 7 bases. Looked up from germline, CDR1 is LNHDA and CDR2 is SQIVND (reference sequence). The CDR3 covers 17 residues. Trimming cost V 10 bases and J 1 base; bases outside gene matches: 18. The CDR3 DNA reads as TGTGCCACCCGTTCGCTACAGGGGAGTCAAATTAACTATGGCTACACCTTC. Amino acids: CATRSLQGSQINYGYTF. Complete variable domain (other parts from reference TRBV19 and TRBJ1-2): DGGITQSPKYLFRKEGQNVTLSCEQNLNHDAMYWYRQDPGQGLRLIYYSQIVNDFQKGDIAEGYSVSREKKESFPLTVTSAQKNPTAFYLCATRSLQGSQINYGYTFGSGTRLTVV.

The chain employs TRBV20-1 and TRBJ2-1; D perhaps matches TRBD2 (6 bases). CDR3 length: 15 amino acids. Trimming pared 6 bases from V and 4 bases from J, leaving 19 bases between. The germline gives CDR1 DFQATT, CDR2 SNEGSKA (reference sequence). CDR3 residues: CSARDGGVYYNEQFF. In nucleotides, the CDR3 is TGCAGTGCGCGCGACGGGGGAGTCTATTACAATGAGCAGTTCTTC.

The chain links TRBV4-1 to TRBJ2-3; 14 positions match TRBD2. The V segment lost 4 bases and the J segment 1 base; nucleotides outside the gene matches: 7. This CDR3 has 18 amino acids. The germline gives CDR1 MGHRA, CDR2 YSYEKL. The CDR3 sequence is CASSPRTSGRRGTDTQYF. The CDR3 region has the DNA TGCGCCAGCAGCCCTCGGACTAGCGGGAGGAGAGGCACAGATACGCAGTATTTT.

This clonotype was recorded a few times. The V call is TRBV6-5, the J call TRBJ1-2; a weak D match, TRBD1 (6 bases). Trimming took off 3 bases at V and 4 bases at J, with 12 bases between the two ends. Germline lookup yields CDR1 MNHEY and CDR2 SVGAGI. The CDR3 runs 14 residues. The CDR3 nucleotides are TGTGCCAGCAGTTATTCAGGGGCCTCCTATGGCTACACCTTC. The encoded protein is CASSYSGASYGYTF.

The chain links TRBV11-3 to TRBJ2-2; possible D gene TRBD1, 7 bases. This CDR3 comprises 15 residues. CDR1 is SGHNT, CDR2 YENEEA, per germline. With 5 bases removed from V and 8 bases from J, the gap between germline ends came to 18 bases. CDR3 protein: CASSRTGGSGGELFF. The CDR3 DNA reads as TGTGCCAGCAGCCGGACAGGAGGGTCAGGAGGGGAGCTGTTTTTT.

V usage is TRBV7-3 and J usage is TRBJ2-2; D ambiguous. Trimming left V 2 bases short and J 1 base short, with 11 bases between. The CDR3 runs to 16 residues. Germline V gives CDR1 SGHTA, CDR2 FQGTGA. The CDR3 protein is CASSLFMAENTGELFF. CDR3 sequence (DNA): TGTGCCAGCAGCTTATTTATGGCGGAGAACACCGGGGAGCTGTTTTTT.

This sequence joins TRBV14 and TRBJ2-7; the D is unclear. The V and J ends lost 3 bases and 3 bases respectively, with 18 bases between them. Looked up from germline, CDR1 is SGHDN and CDR2 is FVKESK. This CDR3 region has 16 residues. CDR3 loop: CASSHLPDGLLYEQYF. The CDR3 DNA is TGTGCCAGCAGCCATTTACCGGACGGATTGCTCTACGAGCAGTACTTC.

In this sample, this clonotype turned up once. The chain couples TRBV28 to TRBJ2-1, with 8 bases lining up with TRBD2. The ends lost 3 bases at V and 0 bases at J; junction bases unmatched: 7. The CDR3 covers 17 residues. Germline V gene sequence: CDR1 MDHEN, CDR2 SYDVKM. The CDR3 is CASSFPHSGASYNEQFF. Written as DNA, the CDR3 is TGTGCCAGCAGTTTTCCGCATAGCGGGGCCTCCTACAATGAGCAGTTCTTC. Using reference TRBV28 and TRBJ2-1 for the parts outside the CDR3, the full variable domain is DVKVTQSSRYLVKRTGEKVFLECVQDMDHENMFWYRQDPGLGLRLIYFSYDVKMKEKGDIPEGYSVSREKKERFSLILESASTNQTSMYLCASSFPHSGASYNEQFFGPGTRLTVL.

The table lists this clonotype with a count of one. The rearrangement links TRBV7-2 to TRBJ2-2; perhaps TRBD1 as D (6 bases). The germline gives CDR1 SGHTA, CDR2 FQGNSA. This CDR3 comprises 15 residues. Trimming took 3 bases from V and 4 from J, leaving 12 bases between them. Written as DNA, the CDR3 is TGTGCCAGCAGCTTGCAGGGGTCGGGCACCGGGGAGCTGTTTTTT. Protein sequence: CASSLQGSGTGELFF.

V gene TRBV5-1 combines with J gene TRBJ2-5, with D perhaps being TRBD1 or TRBD2 (5 bases each). This CDR3 comprises 11 residues. From germline, CDR1 is SGHRS and CDR2 YFSETQ. Trimming left V 6 bases short and J 9 bases short, with 12 bases between. CDR3 residues: CASTFEGSQYF. Here the CDR3 DNA reads TGCGCCAGCACCTTCGAGGGGTCCCAGTACTTC.

V is TRBV6-1 and J is TRBJ2-2; TRBD1 is a possible D gene (7 bases). Trimming left V 5 bases short and J 4 bases short, with 11 bases between. Per the germline V gene, CDR1 is MNHNS and CDR2 is SASEGT. The CDR3 runs to 14 residues. CDR3 DNA sequence: TGTGCCAGCAGTCAGGGGGAGGCCACCGGGGAGCTGTTTTTT. It translates to CASSQGEATGELFF.

V and J are TRBV19 and TRBJ2-3; tentative D call: TRBD2 (5 bases). Trimming removed 5 bases at V and 2 bases at J, with 8 bases between. The CDR3 is made up of 13 amino acids. CDR1 LNHDA and CDR2 SQIVND come from the germline V gene (reference sequence). The CDR3 nucleotides are TGTGCCAGTAGTGCGGACTTCACAGATACGCAGTATTTT. It encodes CASSADFTDTQYF.

The table lists this clonotype with a few counts. This sequence joins TRBV27 and TRBJ1-1, with 7 positions matching TRBD1. Losses at the gene ends were 3 bases for V and 3 bases for J; bases not matched to a gene: 7. Germline V gene sequence: CDR1 MNHEY, CDR2 SMNVEV (reference sequence). The CDR3 has 15 residues. CDR3 coding DNA: TGTGCCAGCAGTTTCAGACAGGGATGGGACACTGAAGCTTTCTTT. Its translation: CASSFRQGWDTEAFF.

This clonotype appeared a few times. The chain combines TRBV19 with TRBJ2-3, with D perhaps TRBD1 (6 bases). Germline assignment: CDR1 LNHDA and CDR2 SQIVND (reference sequence). The CDR3 is 13 amino acids. Trimming removed 6 bases from V and 2 bases from J, with 9 bases in between. DNA for the CDR3: TGTGCCAGTAGGGCAGGGGTCACAGATACGCAGTATTTT. Translation gives CASRAGVTDTQYF.

The gene calls are TRBV18 and TRBJ2-5; no clear D. V was shortened by 4 bases and J by 5 bases, with 11 bases between the two germline ends. Germline V gives CDR1 KGHSH, CDR2 LQKENI. The CDR3 spans 13 residues. The CDR3 coding sequence is TGTGCCAGCTCACTCGGTCCCGGGGAGACCCAGTACTTC. Amino acid sequence: CASSLGPGETQYF.